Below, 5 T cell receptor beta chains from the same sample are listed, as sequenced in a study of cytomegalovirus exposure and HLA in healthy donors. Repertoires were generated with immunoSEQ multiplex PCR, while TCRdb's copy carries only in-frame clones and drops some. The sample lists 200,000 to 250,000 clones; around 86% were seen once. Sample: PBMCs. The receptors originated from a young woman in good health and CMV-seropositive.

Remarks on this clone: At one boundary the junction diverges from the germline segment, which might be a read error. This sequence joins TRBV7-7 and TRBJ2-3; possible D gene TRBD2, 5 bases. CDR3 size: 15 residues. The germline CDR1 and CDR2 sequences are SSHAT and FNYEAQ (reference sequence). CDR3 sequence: CASSPGRETLWTQYF. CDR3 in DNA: TGTGCTAGCAGCCCTGGCCGGGAAACACTGTGGACGCAGTATTTT. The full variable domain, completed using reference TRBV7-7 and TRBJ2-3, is GAGVSQSPRYKVTKRGQDVTLRCDPISSHATLYWYQQALGQGPEFLTYFNYEAQPDKSGLPSDRFSAERPEGSISTLTIQRTEQRDSAMYRCASSPGRETLWTQYFGPGTRLTVL.

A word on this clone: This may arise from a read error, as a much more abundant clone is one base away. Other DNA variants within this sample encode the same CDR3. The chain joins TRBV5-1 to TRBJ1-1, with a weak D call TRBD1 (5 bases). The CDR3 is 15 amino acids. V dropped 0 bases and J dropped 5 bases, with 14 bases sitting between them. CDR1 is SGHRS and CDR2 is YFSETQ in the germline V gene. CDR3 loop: CASSLDAGLGTEAFF. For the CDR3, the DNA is TGCGCCAGCAGCTTGGATGCAGGGTTGGGTACTGAAGCTTTCTTT.

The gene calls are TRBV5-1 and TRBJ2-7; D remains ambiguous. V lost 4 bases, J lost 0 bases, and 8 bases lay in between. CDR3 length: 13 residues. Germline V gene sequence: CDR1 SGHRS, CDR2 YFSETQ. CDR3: CASSPISSYEQYF. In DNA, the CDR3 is TGCGCCAGCAGCCCTATAAGCTCCTACGAGCAGTACTTC.

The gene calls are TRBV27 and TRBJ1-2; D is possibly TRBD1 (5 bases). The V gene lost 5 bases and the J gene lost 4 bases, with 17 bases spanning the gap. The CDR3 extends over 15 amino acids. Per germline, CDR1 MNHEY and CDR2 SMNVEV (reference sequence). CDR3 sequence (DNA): TGTGCCAGCAGTCCGCCCCCCGACAGTGGCTATGGCTACACCTTC. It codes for CASSPPPDSGYGYTF.

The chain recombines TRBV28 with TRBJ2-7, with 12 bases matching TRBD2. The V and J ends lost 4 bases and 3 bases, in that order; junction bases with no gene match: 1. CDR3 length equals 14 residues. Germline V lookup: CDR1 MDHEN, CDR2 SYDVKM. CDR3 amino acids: CASSWTSGIYEQYF. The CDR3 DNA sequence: TGTGCCAGCAGTTGGACTAGCGGGATCTACGAGCAGTACTTC.